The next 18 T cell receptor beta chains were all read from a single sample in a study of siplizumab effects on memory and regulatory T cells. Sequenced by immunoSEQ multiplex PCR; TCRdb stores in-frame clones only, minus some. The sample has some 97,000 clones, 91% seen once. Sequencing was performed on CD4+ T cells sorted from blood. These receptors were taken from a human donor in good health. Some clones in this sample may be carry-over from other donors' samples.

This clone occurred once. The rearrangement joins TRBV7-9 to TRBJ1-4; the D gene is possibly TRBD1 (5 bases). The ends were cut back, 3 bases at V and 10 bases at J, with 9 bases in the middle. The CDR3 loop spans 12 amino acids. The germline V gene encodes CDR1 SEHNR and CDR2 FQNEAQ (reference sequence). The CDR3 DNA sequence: TGTGCCAGCAGCTTTTCCGGGGGAAAACTGTTTTTT. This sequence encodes CASSFSGGKLFF.

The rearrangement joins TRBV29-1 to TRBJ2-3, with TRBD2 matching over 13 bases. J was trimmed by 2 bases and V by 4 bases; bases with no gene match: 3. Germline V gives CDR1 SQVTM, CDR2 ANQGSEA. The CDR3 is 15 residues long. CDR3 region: CSVAGTSGITDTQYF. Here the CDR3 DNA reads TGCAGCGTTGCCGGGACTAGCGGGATCACAGATACGCAGTATTTT.

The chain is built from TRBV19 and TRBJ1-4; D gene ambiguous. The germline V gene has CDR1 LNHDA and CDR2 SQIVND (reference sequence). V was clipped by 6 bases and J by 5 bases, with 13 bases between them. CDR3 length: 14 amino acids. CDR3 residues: CASRDFNLNEKLFF. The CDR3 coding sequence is TGTGCCAGTAGAGACTTTAATCTGAATGAAAAACTGTTTTTT.

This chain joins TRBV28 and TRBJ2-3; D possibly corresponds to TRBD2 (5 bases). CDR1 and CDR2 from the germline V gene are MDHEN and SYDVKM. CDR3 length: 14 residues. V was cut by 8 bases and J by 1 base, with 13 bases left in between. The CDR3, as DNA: TGTGCCAGCTTAGCGATTTCCGGCACAGATACGCAGTATTTT. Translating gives CASLAISGTDTQYF.

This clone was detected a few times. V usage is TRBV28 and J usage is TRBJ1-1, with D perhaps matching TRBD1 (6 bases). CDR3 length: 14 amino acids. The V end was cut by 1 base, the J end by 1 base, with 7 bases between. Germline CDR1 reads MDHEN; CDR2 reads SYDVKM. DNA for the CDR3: TGTGCCAGCAGTTTATACAGGGCGAACACTGAAGCTTTCTTT. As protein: CASSLYRANTEAFF. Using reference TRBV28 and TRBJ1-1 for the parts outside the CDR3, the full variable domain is DVKVTQSSRYLVKRTGEKVFLECVQDMDHENMFWYRQDPGLGLRLIYFSYDVKMKEKGDIPEGYSVSREKKERFSLILESASTNQTSMYLCASSLYRANTEAFFGQGTRLTVV.

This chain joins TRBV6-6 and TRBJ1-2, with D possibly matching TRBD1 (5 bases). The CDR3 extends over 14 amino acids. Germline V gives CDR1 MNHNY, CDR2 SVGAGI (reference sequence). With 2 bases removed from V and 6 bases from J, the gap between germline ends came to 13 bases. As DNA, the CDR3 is TGTGCCAGCAGTTACAGGGACGCAATAGATGGCTACACCTTC. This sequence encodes CASSYRDAIDGYTF.

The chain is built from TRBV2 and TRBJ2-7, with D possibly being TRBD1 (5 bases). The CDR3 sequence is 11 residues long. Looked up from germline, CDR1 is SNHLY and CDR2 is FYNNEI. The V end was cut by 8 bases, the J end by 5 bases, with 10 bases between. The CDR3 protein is CASSGYNEQYF. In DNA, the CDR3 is TGTGCCAGCTCAGGGTACAACGAGCAGTACTTC. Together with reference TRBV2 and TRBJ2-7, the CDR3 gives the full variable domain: EPEVTQTPSHQVTQMGQEVILRCVPISNHLYFYWYRQILGQKVEFLVSFYNNEISEKSEIFDDQFSVERPDGSNFTLKIRSTKLEDSAMYFCASSGYNEQYFGPGTRLTVT.

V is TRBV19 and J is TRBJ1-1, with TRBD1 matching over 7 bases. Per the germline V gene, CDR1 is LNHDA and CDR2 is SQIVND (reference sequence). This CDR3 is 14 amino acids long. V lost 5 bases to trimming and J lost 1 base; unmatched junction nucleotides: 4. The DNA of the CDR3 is TGTGCCAGTAGTCCGAGACAGGGGAACACTGAAGCTTTCTTT. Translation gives CASSPRQGNTEAFF.

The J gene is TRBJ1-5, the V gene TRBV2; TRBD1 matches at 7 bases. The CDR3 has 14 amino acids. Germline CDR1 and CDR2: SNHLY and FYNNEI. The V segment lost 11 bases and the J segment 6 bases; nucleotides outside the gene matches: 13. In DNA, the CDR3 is TGTGCCGGGGGAGGAGGGGGCACGGTTCAGCCCCAGCATTTT. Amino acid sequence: CAGGGGGTVQPQHF.

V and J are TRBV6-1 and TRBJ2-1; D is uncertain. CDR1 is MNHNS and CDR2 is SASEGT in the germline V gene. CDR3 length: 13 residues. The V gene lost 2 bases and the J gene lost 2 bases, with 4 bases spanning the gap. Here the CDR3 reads CASSESAYNEQFF. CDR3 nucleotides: TGTGCCAGCAGTGAATCTGCCTACAATGAGCAGTTCTTC.

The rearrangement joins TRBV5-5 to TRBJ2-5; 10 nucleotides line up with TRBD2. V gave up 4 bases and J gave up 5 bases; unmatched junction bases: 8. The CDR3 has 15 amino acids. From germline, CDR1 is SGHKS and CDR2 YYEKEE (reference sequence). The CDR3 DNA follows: TGTGCCAGCAGCAGTCTAGCGGGAGTTTGGGAGACCCAGTACTTC. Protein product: CASSSLAGVWETQYF.

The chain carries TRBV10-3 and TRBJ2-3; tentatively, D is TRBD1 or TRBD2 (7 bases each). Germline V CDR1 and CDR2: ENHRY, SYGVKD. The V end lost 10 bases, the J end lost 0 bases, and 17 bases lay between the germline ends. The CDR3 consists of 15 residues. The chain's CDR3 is CATRGGIGSTDTQYF. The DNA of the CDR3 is TGTGCCACCAGGGGGGGGATCGGGAGCACAGATACGCAGTATTTT.

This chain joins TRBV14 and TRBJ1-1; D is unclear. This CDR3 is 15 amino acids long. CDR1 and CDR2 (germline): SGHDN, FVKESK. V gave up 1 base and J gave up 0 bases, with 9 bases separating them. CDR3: CASSQGVWMNTEAFF. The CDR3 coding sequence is TGTGCCAGCAGCCAAGGCGTCTGGATGAACACTGAAGCTTTCTTT.

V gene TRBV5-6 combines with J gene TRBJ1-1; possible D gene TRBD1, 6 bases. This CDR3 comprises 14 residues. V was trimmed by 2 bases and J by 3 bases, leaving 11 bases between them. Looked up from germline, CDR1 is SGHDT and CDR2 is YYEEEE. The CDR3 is CASSLITGYTEAFF. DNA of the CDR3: TGTGCCAGCAGCTTAATAACAGGGTACACTGAAGCTTTCTTT.

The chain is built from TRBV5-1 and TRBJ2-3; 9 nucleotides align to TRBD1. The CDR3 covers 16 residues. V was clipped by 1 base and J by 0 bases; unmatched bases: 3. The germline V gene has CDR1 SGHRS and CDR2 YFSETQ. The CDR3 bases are TGCGCCAGCAGCTTGCCGACAGGGGGTAGCACAGATACGCAGTATTTT. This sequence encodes CASSLPTGGSTDTQYF.

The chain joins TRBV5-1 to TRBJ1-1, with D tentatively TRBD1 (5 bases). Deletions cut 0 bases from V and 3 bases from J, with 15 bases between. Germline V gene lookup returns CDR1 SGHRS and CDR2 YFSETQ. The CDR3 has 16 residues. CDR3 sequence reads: CASSLGWGGGDTEAFF. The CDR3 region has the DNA TGCGCCAGCAGCTTGGGCTGGGGCGGGGGAGACACTGAAGCTTTCTTT.

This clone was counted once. CDR3 bases: TGTGCCAGCAGTTACGGCAACACCATATATTTT. Encoded protein: CASSYGNTIYF. The rearrangement uses TRBV6-1 and TRBJ1-3; D ambiguous. Deletions cut 5 bases from V and 7 bases from J, with 6 bases between. The CDR3 has 11 residues. Germline CDR1 is MNHNS and CDR2 is SASEGT.

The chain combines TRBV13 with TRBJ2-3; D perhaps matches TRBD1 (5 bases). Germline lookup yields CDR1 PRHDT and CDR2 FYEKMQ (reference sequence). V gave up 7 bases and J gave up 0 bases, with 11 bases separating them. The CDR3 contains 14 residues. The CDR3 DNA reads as TGTGCCAGCACTAACAGGCCTAGCACAGATACGCAGTATTTT. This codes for CASTNRPSTDTQYF.